This T cell receptor (beta chain) was found in a study of vaccination effects on CD4 cells after COVID-19 (dated by TCRdb to between 2021 and 2022). Regarding the study in general: Post-vaccine samples across the study were collected a median of 72 days after the second dose, with a range of 14 to 241. In both COVID-19 convalescent patients and infection-naive vaccine recipients, the study compared SARS-CoV-2 spike-specific CD4+ TCR repertoires from before mRNA vaccination with those from after it. Altogether, roughly 10 COVID-19 convalescent patients and several SARS-CoV-2-naive healthy vaccine recipients made up the full study. The Oncomine TCR Beta short-read assay on an Illumina iSeq 100 was used to sequence cultures from other donors in the study.

What the work shows at the level of the full study, not this receptor alone: Among healthy vaccine recipients, nearly all vaccine-induced clones were SARS-CoV-2 mono-reactive, and just 1 of 255 was cross-reactive with common cold coronaviruses. Limitations of the study were the small number of convalescent patients and the absence of early post-infection timepoints. Both infection-induced and vaccine-induced clones contracted markedly at late post-vaccination timepoints, which is consistent with waning T cell responses.

The library came from the immunoSEQ multiplex PCR assay. TCR beta CDR3 sequencing was performed on DNA from the cultured, isolated CD4+ T cells. Per the original workflow: Non-productive TCR sequences were removed, reads were trimmed to the CDR3 region, and CDR3s of at least 7 amino acids were retained. The MANAFEST web app was used to pick out antigen-specific clonotypes by comparing their expansion in peptide wells with that in reference cultures. For clones to be considered positive, expansion at FDR<0.05 versus reference and all other wells, an odds ratio above 5, and a frequency above 0.1% in two replicate wells were required. Clonotypes significantly expanded in SARS-CoV-2 spike wells and in at least one common cold coronavirus spike condition were defined as cross-reactive. Using the stringdist R package, CDR3 similarity was measured by Levenshtein distance, and unrooted trees were constructed with ape in R 3.6.1. TCRdb's version of the immuneACCESS table is confined to in-frame rearrangements and falls short of the full clone set. An unresolved V gene accounts for under half of the shortfall where checked; the remainder is of unknown origin. The V and J calls and clone size come from that table; D and trimming were worked out from the DNA. The sample table holds 12,000 or so clones, of which over 60% were seen once. Approximately 9.3% of the sample belongs to the ten largest clones.

Concerning this clone: Its antigen is unknown. The record has no base qualities; no much larger clone is one base away.

In the ViraFEST assay, PBMC were stimulated with viral peptide pools, and TCR sequencing was then used to find antigen-specific CD4+ T cell clonotypes based on their expansion. After more than 9 days of culture, CD4+ T cells were isolated with the EasySep CD4+ T cell isolation kit. Each participant got two doses of an mRNA SARS-CoV-2 vaccine, either BNT162b2 or mRNA-1273. Healthy vaccine recipients had no prior SARS-CoV-2 infection, confirmed by negative nucleocapsid antibodies before and after vaccination. A few million PBMC per well were cultured with around 10 ug/ml peptides in IMDM containing about 5% human AB serum, about 9.6 IU/ml IL-2 and gentamicin. On days 3 and 7, half of the culture medium was replaced with fresh IL-2-containing medium. Unless noted otherwise, every peptide stimulation condition was cultured in triplicate wells. Using Ficoll-Paque Plus gradient centrifugation, PBMC were separated from whole blood and then either used fresh or cryopreserved at -140C. The overlapping peptide pools covered the spike proteins of SARS-CoV-2 as well as those of the common cold coronaviruses HCoV-NL63, HCoV-OC43 and HCoV-229E. Genomic DNA was extracted from cultured CD4+ T cells with the QIAamp micro DNA kit.

Clipping removes 2 bases from V and 4 bases from J, with 11 as the unmatched junction base count. CDR1 and CDR2, per the germline V gene, are KGHSH and LQKENI. Inclusive of the bounding cysteine and phenylalanine, the CDR3 is 17 residues long. This entry keeps only the CDR3 DNA: 51 bases, framed from base 1. The TCR comes from a human donor who received a COVID-19 vaccine. The specimen was CD4+ T cells from PBMCs cultured with SARS-CoV-2 spike peptides, collected after COVID-19 vaccination. The cell subset or site label corresponds to: SARS-CoV-2 spike overlapping peptide pool stimulation. The chain is made from TRBV18 and TRBJ1-2; 9 bases in between match TRBD1. The DNA sequence is TGTGCCAGCTCACCATCCGGACAGGGGATGGGGGGCTATGGCTACACCTTC. It specifies CASSPSGQGMGGYGYTF.